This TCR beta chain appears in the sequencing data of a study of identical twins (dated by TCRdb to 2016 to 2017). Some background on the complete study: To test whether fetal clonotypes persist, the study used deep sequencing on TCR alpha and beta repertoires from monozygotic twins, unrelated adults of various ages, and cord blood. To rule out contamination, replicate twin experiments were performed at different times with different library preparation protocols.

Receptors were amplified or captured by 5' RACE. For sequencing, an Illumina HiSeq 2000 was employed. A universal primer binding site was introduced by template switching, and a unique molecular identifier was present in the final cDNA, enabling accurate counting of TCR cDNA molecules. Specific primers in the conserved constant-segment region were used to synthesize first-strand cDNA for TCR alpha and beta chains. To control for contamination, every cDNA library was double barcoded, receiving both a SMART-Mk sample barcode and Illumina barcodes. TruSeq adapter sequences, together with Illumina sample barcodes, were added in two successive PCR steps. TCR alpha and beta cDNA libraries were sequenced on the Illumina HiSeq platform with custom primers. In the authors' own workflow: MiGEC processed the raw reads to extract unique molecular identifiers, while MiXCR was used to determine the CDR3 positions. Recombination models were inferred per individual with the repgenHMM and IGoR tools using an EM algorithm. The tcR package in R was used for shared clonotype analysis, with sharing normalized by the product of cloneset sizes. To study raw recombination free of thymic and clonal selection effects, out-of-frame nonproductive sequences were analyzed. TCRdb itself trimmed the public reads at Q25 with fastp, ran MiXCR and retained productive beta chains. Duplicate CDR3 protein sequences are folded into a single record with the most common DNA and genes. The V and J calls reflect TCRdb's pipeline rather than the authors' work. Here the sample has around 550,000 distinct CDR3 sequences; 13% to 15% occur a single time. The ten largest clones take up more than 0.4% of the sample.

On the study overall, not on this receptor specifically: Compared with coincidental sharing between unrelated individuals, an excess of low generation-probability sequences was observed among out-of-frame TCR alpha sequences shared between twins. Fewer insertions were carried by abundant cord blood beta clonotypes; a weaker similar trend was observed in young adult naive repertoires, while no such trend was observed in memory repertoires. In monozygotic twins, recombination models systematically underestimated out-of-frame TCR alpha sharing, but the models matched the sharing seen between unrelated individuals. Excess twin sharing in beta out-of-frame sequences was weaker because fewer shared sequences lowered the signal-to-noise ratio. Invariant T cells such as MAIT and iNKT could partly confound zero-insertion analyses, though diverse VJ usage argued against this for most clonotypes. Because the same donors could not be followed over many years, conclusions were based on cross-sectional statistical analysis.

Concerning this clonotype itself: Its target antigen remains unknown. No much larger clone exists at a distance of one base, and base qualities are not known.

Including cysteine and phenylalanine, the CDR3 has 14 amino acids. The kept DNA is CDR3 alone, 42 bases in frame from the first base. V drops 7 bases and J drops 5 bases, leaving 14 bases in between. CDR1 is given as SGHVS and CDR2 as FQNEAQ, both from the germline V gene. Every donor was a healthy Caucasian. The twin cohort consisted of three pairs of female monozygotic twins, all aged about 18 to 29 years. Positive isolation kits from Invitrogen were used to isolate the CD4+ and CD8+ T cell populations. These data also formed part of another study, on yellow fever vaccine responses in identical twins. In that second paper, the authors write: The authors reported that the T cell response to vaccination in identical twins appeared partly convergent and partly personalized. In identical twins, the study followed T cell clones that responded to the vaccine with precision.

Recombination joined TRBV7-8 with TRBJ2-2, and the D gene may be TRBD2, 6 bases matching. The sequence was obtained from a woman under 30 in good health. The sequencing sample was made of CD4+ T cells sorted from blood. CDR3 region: CASTQRDWTGELFF. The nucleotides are TGTGCCAGCACCCAGAGGGACTGGACCGGGGAGCTGTTTTTT.